The rows below give T cell receptor beta chains drawn from one sample of a study of blood T cell repertoires in COVID-19. The assay was immunoSEQ multiplex PCR, and TCRdb's table has in-frame clones only and misses some. The sample includes roughly 290,000 clones, approximately 90% of them seen just once. The specimen was peripheral blood. Receptors originate from a woman in her twenties or thirties with COVID-19, enrolled during active disease. Each CDR3 is given with its conserved first and last residue. Each record gives: clone size, D gene, J gene, V gene, CDR3 protein, CDR3 DNA. A D gene is named only where the DNA matches it firmly. Clone size appears in some rows only: once, few, many, or a class for an expanded clone.

NA,NA,TRBJ2-1,TRBV2,CASGQTDKGNEQFF,TGTGCCAGCGGCCAGACAGACAAAGGGAATGAGCAGTTCTTC
NA,TRBD1,TRBJ1-4,TRBV4-3,CASSRINRGGDEKLFF,TGCGCCAGCAGCCGTATAAACAGGGGAGGCGATGAAAAACTGTTTTTT
NA,NA,TRBJ2-3,TRBV28,CASSPSWRGSSTDTQYF,TGTGCCAGCAGTCCCTCATGGCGGGGCTCTAGCACAGATACGCAGTATTTT
NA,TRBD2,TRBJ2-3,TRBV27,CATRSLAGGDTQYF,TGTGCCACCCGTTCTCTAGCGGGAGGTGATACGCAGTATTTT
NA,TRBD1,TRBJ2-5,TRBV6-5,CASSFSTGVETQYF,TGTGCCAGCAGTTTCTCAACAGGGGTCGAGACCCAGTACTTC
NA,TRBD2,TRBJ2-5,TRBV7-3,CASSQGLAETQYF,TGTGCCAGCAGCCAGGGACTAGCCGAGACCCAGTACTTC
NA,NA,TRBJ1-1,TRBV5-1,CASSLAGGVNTEAFF,TGCGCCAGCAGCTTGGCCGGGGGGGTGAACACTGAAGCTTTCTTT
NA,TRBD1,TRBJ2-7,TRBV18,CASSPPRGQENSYEQYF,TGCGCCAGCTCACCGCCCAGAGGACAGGAAAACTCCTACGAGCAGTACTTC
once,TRBD2,TRBJ2-3,TRBV7-6,CASSLMTSGSETQYF,TGTGCCAGCAGCTTGATGACTAGCGGGAGTGAGACGCAGTATTTT
NA,NA,TRBJ1-4,TRBV30,CAWRGSGNEKLFF,TGTGCCTGGCGGGGATCGGGTAATGAAAAACTGTTTTTT
NA,TRBD1,TRBJ2-3,TRBV28,CASSSGGAGTDTQYF,TGTGCCAGCAGTTCAGGGGGCGCGGGCACAGATACGCAGTATTTT
NA,NA,TRBJ2-7,TRBV20-1,CSAVQGFEQYF,TGCAGTGCCGTACAGGGATTCGAGCAGTACTTC
NA,NA,TRBJ1-2,TRBV13,CASSFSGELGGYTF,TGTGCCAGCAGCTTCTCAGGGGAGTTAGGCGGCTACACCTTC
NA,TRBD1,TRBJ1-5,TRBV6-5,CASRRTGIQPQHF,TGTGCCAGCAGAAGGACAGGGATCCAGCCCCAGCATTTT
NA,TRBD1,TRBJ1-5,TRBV7-9,CASSSQTGVRNQPQHF,TGTGCCAGCAGCTCCCAAACAGGGGTTCGGAATCAGCCCCAGCATTTT
few,NA,TRBJ2-2,TRBV3-1/TRBV3-2,CASSQATGELFF,TGTGCCAGCAGCCAGGCCACCGGGGAGCTGTTTTTT
NA,TRBD2,TRBJ2-1,TRBV18,CASSPRTSGYNEQFF,TGTGCCAGCTCACCGAGGACTAGCGGGTACAATGAGCAGTTCTTC
once,TRBD1,TRBJ2-5,TRBV19,CASSRTGGALETQYF,TGTGCCAGTAGTCGGACAGGGGGCGCTTTGGAGACCCAGTACTTC
NA,TRBD2,TRBJ2-7,TRBV4-1,CASSPSSGRAYEQYF,TGCGCCAGCAGTCCCTCCAGCGGGAGGGCCTACGAGCAGTACTTC
NA,TRBD1,TRBJ2-2,TRBV20-1,CSASEQGFGELFF,TGCAGTGCTAGTGAACAGGGGTTCGGGGAGCTGTTTTTT
NA,TRBD2,TRBJ2-2,TRBV5-1,CASSLDGRATGELFF,TGCGCCAGCAGCTTGGACGGGAGGGCGACCGGGGAGCTGTTTTTT
NA,NA,TRBJ2-3,TRBV30,CAWSVDSSQDTQYF,TGTGCCTGGAGTGTAGATAGTTCCCAAGATACGCAGTATTTT
once,NA,TRBJ1-1,TRBV6-5,CASRAGSGTEAFF,TGTGCCAGCAGGGCAGGGTCGGGCACTGAAGCTTTCTTT
NA,TRBD2,TRBJ2-3,TRBV6-4,CASSPSGGAGGPSDTQYF,TGTGCCAGCAGTCCTTCCGGGGGAGCGGGAGGGCCCTCAGATACGCAGTATTTT
NA,NA,TRBJ2-3,TRBV7-2,CASSLSGTSTDTQYF,TGTGCCAGCAGCCTTAGCGGAACTAGCACAGATACGCAGTATTTT
NA,NA,TRBJ2-7,TRBV7-3,CASSFAGSGYEQYF,TGTGCCAGCAGCTTTGCGGGGTCAGGCTACGAGCAGTACTTC
NA,TRBD2,TRBJ2-7,TRBV5-4,CASSFSIAGGGYEQYF,TGTGCCAGCAGCTTCTCTATAGCGGGAGGAGGCTACGAGCAGTACTTC
once,NA,TRBJ2-2,TRBV6-2/TRBV6-3,CASSSHPALVGGELFF,TGTGCCAGCAGCAGCCACCCGGCACTAGTTGGCGGGGAGCTGTTTTTT
NA,TRBD2,TRBJ2-7,TRBV7-9,CASSILSGRGGNEQYF,TGTGCCAGCAGCATCCTTAGCGGGAGAGGCGGAAACGAGCAGTACTTC
NA,NA,TRBJ2-3,TRBV30,CAWSLGQGFADTQYF,TGTGCCTGGAGCCTAGGGCAGGGATTCGCAGATACGCAGTATTTT
few,TRBD1,TRBJ1-5,TRBV6-5,CASSYSRDRNQPQHF,TGTGCCAGCAGTTACTCCCGGGACAGGAATCAGCCCCAGCATTTT
NA,TRBD1,TRBJ2-5,TRBV2,CASSEGTVSPRQYF,TGTGCCAGCAGTGAGGGGACAGTTTCCCCACGACAGTACTTC
NA,TRBD2,TRBJ2-3,TRBV7-8,CASSSGVLAEITDTQYF,TGTGCCAGCAGCTCCGGCGTACTAGCGGAAATCACAGATACGCAGTATTTT
NA,NA,TRBJ2-7,TRBV9,CASSQGQGGYEQYF,TGTGCCAGCAGCCAGGGTCAGGGGGGCTACGAGCAGTACTTC
NA,NA,TRBJ2-2,TRBV21-1,CASTGDRVRAGELFF,TGTGCCAGCACCGGGGACAGGGTCAGAGCCGGGGAGCTGTTTTTT
NA,TRBD1,TRBJ1-5,TRBV24-1,CATSRQGRLNQPQHF,TGTGCCACCAGTCGACAGGGACGACTCAATCAGCCCCAGCATTTT
NA,NA,TRBJ2-7,TRBV4-1,CASGNGRPGSYEQYF,TGCGCCAGCGGCAACGGACGCCCGGGGTCCTACGAGCAGTACTTC
NA,TRBD1,TRBJ1-5,TRBV19,CASSMRDRASYQPQHF,TGTGCCAGTAGTATGAGGGACAGGGCAAGTTATCAGCCCCAGCATTTT
NA,NA,TRBJ1-6,TRBV5-1,CASSLAGTNDSPLHF,TGCGCCAGCAGCTTGGCAGGGACTAATGATTCACCCCTCCACTTT
NA,NA,TRBJ1-3,TRBV7-7,CASSTDSGNTIYF,TGTGCTAGCAGTACGGACAGCGGAAACACCATATATTTT
NA,NA,TRBJ1-2,TRBV15,CATSRDRQAFNYGYTF,TGTGCCACCAGCAGAGATAGGCAGGCATTTAACTATGGCTACACCTTC
NA,NA,TRBJ2-7,TRBV27,CASSSIGGTTYEQYF,TGTGCCAGCAGTTCAATAGGCGGGACCACCTACGAGCAGTACTTC
NA,NA,TRBJ1-2,TRBV7-9,CASSSFTGFGYTF,TGTGCCAGCAGCTCATTTACAGGGTTTGGCTACACCTTC
NA,NA,TRBJ2-1,TRBV11-1,CASSSDSHNEQFF,TGTGCCAGCAGCTCCGACAGCCACAATGAGCAGTTCTTC
NA,TRBD2,TRBJ2-5,TRBV7-2,CASSLALAGETQYF,TGTGCCAGCAGCTTAGCCCTAGCGGGAGAGACCCAGTACTTC
NA,NA,TRBJ2-1,TRBV3-1/TRBV3-2,CASSQDPRIQFF,TGTGCCAGCAGCCAAGATCCCAGGATTCAGTTCTTC